This TCR beta chain was captured in a study of response to subunit inactivated influenza vaccine. This clonotype was seen a handful of times. TCRdb re-derived calls from the RT-PCR reads in MiXCR, one entry per CDR3 protein. The data hold a few hundred thousand distinct CDR3 sequences, with about 11% observed a single time. The same sample was also studied in work on T cells expressing NK-cell markers. That work contributes: In generating TCR beta cDNA, 5'RACE template switching with UMIs was used. In the group of eight sequenced donors, seven were HCMV-seropositive and one was seronegative. Sorting was limited to alpha-beta TCR-expressing T cells with an anti-gamma-delta TCR antibody in several experiments. The study found these clonotypes also leading the CD3+CD56-NKG2C+ fraction in four donors.

The source of this sequence is a man in his fifties or sixties who received an inactivated influenza vaccine. Source: PBMCs from blood, taken on the day of vaccination.

In DNA, the CDR3 is TGTGCCAGCAGCTCCCCACAGGGCTACGAGCAGTACTTC. Translating gives CASSSPQGYEQYF. The chain combines TRBV7-9 with TRBJ2-7, with a tentative D call TRBD1 (6 bases). Trimming cost V 4 bases and J 3 bases, with 10 bases left between them. The CDR3 extends over 13 amino acids. From germline, CDR1 is SEHNR and CDR2 FQNEAQ (reference sequence).